Listed below are T cell receptor beta chains from one sample, sequenced in a study of post-analysis software for immune sequencing data. MiXCR was run by TCRdb on the PCR reads, yielding one entry per CDR3 protein. The data contain roughly 570,000 distinct CDR3 sequences, around a third of them singletons. Sequencing was done on a sample of blood. All receptors come from a girl aged 2 to 17 with multiple sclerosis. The CDR3 runs from the conserved cysteine through the conserved F or W. D genes are given only for firm matches. For some rows the clone size is stated as once, few or many, or as a class when expanded; others skip it.

CDR3aa,CDR3nt,abundance,d_gene,v_gene,j_gene
CASSLAAASRETQYF,TGTGCCAGCAGCTTAGCGGCGGCTAGCAGGGAGACCCAGTACTTC,few,NA,TRBV7-8,TRBJ2-5
CASTPRSYQETQYF,TGTGCCAGCACCCCTCGTAGCTACCAAGAGACCCAGTACTTC,few,NA,TRBV12-3/TRBV12-4,TRBJ2-5
CASSSEGRETQYF,TGCGCCAGCAGCTCGGAAGGTCGGGAGACCCAGTACTTC,few,NA,TRBV5-1,TRBJ2-5
CSAAGSYEQYF,TGCAGTGCAGCAGGGTCCTACGAGCAGTACTTC,few,NA,TRBV20-1,TRBJ2-7
CASSLERTSGGRTDTQYF,TGCGCCAGCAGCCTTGAGAGGACTAGCGGGGGCCGTACAGATACGCAGTATTTT,NA,TRBD2,TRBV4-1,TRBJ2-3
CASSRGELNTEAFF,TGTGCCAGCAGCCGTGGGGAGTTGAACACTGAAGCTTTCTTT,few,NA,TRBV7-9,TRBJ1-1
CAISDGIQRLGYGYTF,TGTGCCATCAGTGACGGAATCCAGAGGCTTGGGTATGGCTACACCTTC,NA,NA,TRBV10-3,TRBJ1-2
CASSPPGIYEQYF,TGTGCCAGCAGCCCTCCAGGGATCTACGAGCAGTACTTC,NA,NA,TRBV3-1,TRBJ2-7
CASTLGTGNGYTF,TGCGCCAGCACCCTCGGGACAGGGAATGGCTACACCTTC,NA,TRBD1,TRBV5-1,TRBJ1-2
CASRPGRDKNIQYF,TGTGCCAGCAGGCCTGGGAGGGACAAAAACATTCAGTACTTC,NA,TRBD2,TRBV7-8,TRBJ2-4
CASSLGRQGARDEQFF,TGTGCCAGCAGCTTAGGCCGACAGGGGGCCAGGGATGAGCAGTTCTTC,NA,TRBD1,TRBV11-3,TRBJ2-1
CSAPLFGSSSPPHF,TGCAGTGCTCCCCTGTTCGGTTCGAGTTCACCCCCCCACTTT,NA,NA,TRBV20-1,TRBJ1-6
CASRAGGGKTQYF,TGTGCCAGCAGAGCCGGGGGCGGAAAGACCCAGTACTTC,NA,NA,TRBV6-5,TRBJ2-5
CSAREEEASYEQYF,TGCAGTGCTAGAGAGGAAGAGGCCTCCTACGAGCAGTACTTC,NA,NA,TRBV20-1,TRBJ2-7
CASSKVVNTEAFF,TGTGCCAGCAGCAAAGTGGTAAACACTGAAGCTTTCTTT,NA,NA,TRBV5-6,TRBJ1-1
CASSYLVGQGPRGEQYF,TGTGCCAGCAGCTATCTCGTAGGACAGGGGCCCAGGGGCGAGCAGTACTTC,NA,TRBD1,TRBV12-3/TRBV12-4,TRBJ2-7
CASSSPGGRVDTQYF,TGTGCCAGCAGCTCCCCCGGAGGCAGGGTCGATACGCAGTATTTT,NA,NA,TRBV7-9,TRBJ2-3
CATSELAGTINEQFF,TGTGCCACCAGTGAGCTAGCGGGGACGATCAATGAGCAGTTCTTC,few,TRBD2,TRBV24-1,TRBJ2-1
CASSAMRQGIYGYTF,TGTGCCAGCAGCGCGATGAGACAGGGTATATACGGCTACACCTTC,few,TRBD1,TRBV6-1,TRBJ1-2
CSEKYGGTDTQYF,TGCAGTGAAAAATACGGAGGCACAGATACGCAGTATTTT,NA,NA,TRBV20-1,TRBJ2-3
CASSDRAVSSEQYF,TGTGCCAGCAGCGACAGGGCGGTAAGCTCCGAGCAGTACTTC,few,TRBD1,TRBV6-6,TRBJ2-7
CASSRDLDSLSFF,TGTGCCAGCAGCCGGGACCTGGACAGTCTCTCTTTCTTT,NA,NA,TRBV7-8,TRBJ1-1
CASSEYWGGNTEAFF,TGTGCCAGCAGTGAATATTGGGGCGGGAACACTGAAGCTTTCTTT,NA,NA,TRBV25-1,TRBJ1-1
CASSLERSYEQYF,TGCGCCAGCAGCTTGGAGCGCTCCTACGAGCAGTACTTC,many,NA,TRBV5-1,TRBJ2-7
CSVEDPKPSQNYGYTF,TGCAGCGTTGAAGATCCCAAACCGTCCCAGAACTATGGCTACACCTTC,NA,NA,TRBV29-1,TRBJ1-2
CAVSQGVAGQETQYF,TGTGCCGTTTCCCAAGGGGTGGCAGGGCAAGAGACCCAGTACTTC,NA,NA,TRBV10-3,TRBJ2-5
CASSLEGRQRSSGANVLTF,TGTGCCAGTAGCCTCGAGGGTCGGCAGAGGAGCTCTGGGGCCAACGTCCTGACTTTC,NA,NA,TRBV19,TRBJ2-6
CAISQTAGESQETQYF,TGTGCCATCAGCCAGACAGCGGGGGAGTCCCAAGAGACCCAGTACTTC,few,TRBD2,TRBV10-3,TRBJ2-5
CASISLAGPSYEQYF,TGTGCCAGCATCTCGCTAGCGGGACCTTCCTACGAGCAGTACTTC,NA,TRBD2,TRBV27,TRBJ2-7
CAGSSLGGHYSYEQYF,TGTGCCGGCAGTTCCTTGGGAGGGCACTACTCCTACGAGCAGTACTTC,NA,TRBD2,TRBV28,TRBJ2-7
CSALEPNQPQHF,TGCAGCGCCCTGGAGCCCAATCAGCCCCAGCATTTT,once,NA,TRBV29-1,TRBJ1-5
CASSPGGVGTDTQYF,TGCGCCAGCAGCCCAGGGGGCGTAGGCACAGATACGCAGTATTTT,NA,TRBD1,TRBV5-1,TRBJ2-3
CASSRAGGNYNEQFF,TGTGCCAGCAGTAGAGCGGGGGGGAACTACAATGAGCAGTTCTTC,NA,TRBD2,TRBV6-2/TRBV6-3,TRBJ2-1
CASSSSRGASTDTQYF,TGCGCCAGCAGCTCTTCCAGGGGGGCTAGCACAGATACGCAGTATTTT,few,NA,TRBV5-1,TRBJ2-3
CASSQGTSGMGYGYTF,TGCGCCAGCAGCCAGGGGACTTCGGGGATGGGGTATGGCTACACCTTC,few,NA,TRBV4-1,TRBJ1-2
CATSDPGTSGGETQYF,TGTGCCACCAGTGATCCTGGGACTAGCGGGGGAGAGACCCAGTACTTC,few,TRBD2,TRBV24-1,TRBJ2-5
CACRTSGGANEQFF,TGTGCCTGCAGGACTAGCGGGGGGGCCAATGAGCAGTTCTTC,few,TRBD2,TRBV7-9,TRBJ2-1
CASSQEDTGGFADTQYF,TGCGCCAGCAGCCAAGAGGATACCGGGGGGTTCGCAGATACGCAGTATTTT,once,TRBD2,TRBV4-1,TRBJ2-3
CASSYVAEPQETQYF,TGTGCCAGCAGCTACGTAGCGGAACCCCAAGAGACCCAGTACTTC,NA,NA,TRBV9,TRBJ2-5
CAISVSSGGSTDTQYF,TGTGCCATCAGTGTATCGAGCGGGGGGAGCACAGATACGCAGTATTTT,few,TRBD2,TRBV10-3,TRBJ2-3
CASPKGIDEKLFF,TGTGCCAGCCCGAAGGGGATCGATGAAAAACTGTTTTTT,once,NA,TRBV7-9,TRBJ1-4
CASSFPNGGGGNEQFF,TGCGCCAGCAGCTTCCCCAATGGGGGGGGCGGCAATGAGCAGTTCTTC,few,NA,TRBV5-1,TRBJ2-1
CSASVMGQEYNEQFF,TGCAGTGCTAGTGTCATGGGACAGGAGTACAATGAGCAGTTCTTC,NA,TRBD1,TRBV20-1,TRBJ2-1
CASSYTGYNEQFF,TGCGCCAGCAGCTACACCGGGTACAATGAGCAGTTCTTC,few,NA,TRBV4-1,TRBJ2-1
CASSQDPGTYNEQYF,TGTGCCAGCAGCCAAGACCCCGGGACCTACAATGAGCAGTACTTC,NA,NA,TRBV3-1,TRBJ2-5
CSGNRGRGEAFF,TGCAGCGGAAACAGGGGCCGCGGGGAGGCTTTCTTT,NA,TRBD1,TRBV29-1,TRBJ1-1
CASSHPLNGLYGYTF,TGCGCCAGCAGCCACCCATTGAACGGGCTCTATGGCTACACCTTC,few,NA,TRBV4-1,TRBJ1-2
CATSDPGLSYNEQFF,TGTGCCACCAGTGATCCGGGACTGTCATACAATGAGCAGTTCTTC,few,NA,TRBV24-1,TRBJ2-1
CASRLRGTGFYDYGYTF,TGTGCCAGCAGGTTACGGGGGACAGGGTTTTACGACTATGGCTACACCTTC,few,TRBD1,TRBV6-6,TRBJ1-2
CAISESDNRGYTF,TGTGCCATCAGTGAGTCGGATAATCGCGGCTACACCTTC,many,NA,TRBV10-3,TRBJ1-2
CASSQVYPGLAGWRVEETQFF,TGTGCCAGCAGCCAAGTTTATCCGGGACTAGCGGGGTGGCGTGTCGAGGAGACCCAGTTCTTC,NA,TRBD2,TRBV3-1,TRBJ2-1
CASSENRGPREQYF,TGTGCCAGCAGTGAAAATAGGGGGCCGCGCGAGCAGTACTTC,NA,TRBD1,TRBV6-1,TRBJ2-7
CASRAGERSPLHF,TGCGCCAGCAGAGCAGGCGAGAGATCACCCCTCCACTTT,few,NA,TRBV5-1,TRBJ1-6
CASSLNAEAFF,TGCGCCAGCAGCCTGAACGCCGAAGCTTTCTTT,NA,NA,TRBV4-1,TRBJ1-1
CASSGQGNSPLHF,TGTGCCAGCAGCGGACAGGGTAATTCACCCCTCCACTTT,many,TRBD1,TRBV3-1,TRBJ1-6
CASSLPDGTSGLRDKQFF,TGTGCCAGCAGTTTACCGGATGGGACTAGCGGCCTTCGGGATAAGCAGTTCTTC,NA,TRBD2,TRBV12-3/TRBV12-4,TRBJ2-1
CASSLEGQGSGGYTF,TGCGCCAGCAGCTTGGAAGGACAGGGAAGCGGTGGCTACACCTTC,few,TRBD1,TRBV5-1,TRBJ1-2
CASTQSGPGEQFF,TGTGCCAGCACCCAGTCAGGCCCCGGTGAGCAGTTCTTC,few,NA,TRBV27,TRBJ2-1
CASSLQGQDYGYTF,TGTGCCAGCAGCTTACAGGGGCAGGACTATGGCTACACCTTC,NA,TRBD1,TRBV6-1,TRBJ1-2